This paragraph reports one TCR beta chain. V dropped 3 bases and J dropped 3 bases, with 16 bases sitting between them. CDR1 LGHDT and CDR2 YNNKEL come from the germline V gene (reference sequence). The CDR3 consists of 16 residues. These data originate in a study of control samples from healthy donors and cancer patients. Data came from immunoSEQ multiplex PCR; TCRdb stores just in-frame clones and leaves some out. The profile covers about 59,000 clones, with more than 90% appearing a single time and about 1.7% taken by the ten largest. The chain carries TRBV3-1 (or the pseudogene TRBV3-2) and TRBJ2-3; TRBD2 is a possible D gene (6 bases). The receptor's source is a man aged 35 to 55 with colorectal cancer. Sequences were obtained from PBMCs. CDR3 in amino acids: CASSQGRLAATDTQYF. The CDR3 DNA sequence: TGTGCCAGCAGCCAGGGCAGATTAGCGGCGACAGATACGCAGTATTTT.